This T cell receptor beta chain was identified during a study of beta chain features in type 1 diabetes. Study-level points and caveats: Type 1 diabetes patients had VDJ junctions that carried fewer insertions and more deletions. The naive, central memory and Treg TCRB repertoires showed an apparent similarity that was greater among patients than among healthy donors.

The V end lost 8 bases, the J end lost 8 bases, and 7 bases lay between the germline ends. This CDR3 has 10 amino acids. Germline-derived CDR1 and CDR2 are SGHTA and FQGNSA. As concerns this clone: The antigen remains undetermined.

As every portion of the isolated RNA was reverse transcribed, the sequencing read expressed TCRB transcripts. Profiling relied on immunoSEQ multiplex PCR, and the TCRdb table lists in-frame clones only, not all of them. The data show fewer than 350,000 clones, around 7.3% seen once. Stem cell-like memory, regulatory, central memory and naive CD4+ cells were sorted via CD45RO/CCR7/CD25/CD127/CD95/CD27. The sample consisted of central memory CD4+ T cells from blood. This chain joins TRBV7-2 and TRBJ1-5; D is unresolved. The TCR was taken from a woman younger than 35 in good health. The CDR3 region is CASSFEPQHF. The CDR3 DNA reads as TGTGCCAGCTCCTTCGAGCCCCAGCATTTT.